Included here is one T cell receptor beta chain sequence, with context. The antigen is undetermined. These data come from a study of T cell responses to AZD1222 COVID-19 vaccine. The method was immunoSEQ multiplex PCR; TCRdb's version includes in-frame clones alone and lacks a portion of them. The sample carries around 130,000 clones, roughly 90% recorded once. Some second doses came at about 4 weeks and others at about 12 weeks; these were pooled. The CDR3 extends over 12 amino acids. V lost 4 bases to trimming and J lost 7 bases, with 10 bases between them. General study points: Baseline antibody screening turned up just six seropositive AZD1222 recipients.

The genes are TRBV12-3 or TRBV12-4 and TRBJ2-5, with unresolved D. The sequence was obtained from an adult who received the AZD1222 COVID-19 vaccine. Sample: peripheral blood, taken 28 days after the second AZD1222 dose. The CDR3 spells CASSSRTGTQYF. CDR3 in DNA: TGTGCCAGCAGTTCGCGGACCGGGACCCAGTACTTC.